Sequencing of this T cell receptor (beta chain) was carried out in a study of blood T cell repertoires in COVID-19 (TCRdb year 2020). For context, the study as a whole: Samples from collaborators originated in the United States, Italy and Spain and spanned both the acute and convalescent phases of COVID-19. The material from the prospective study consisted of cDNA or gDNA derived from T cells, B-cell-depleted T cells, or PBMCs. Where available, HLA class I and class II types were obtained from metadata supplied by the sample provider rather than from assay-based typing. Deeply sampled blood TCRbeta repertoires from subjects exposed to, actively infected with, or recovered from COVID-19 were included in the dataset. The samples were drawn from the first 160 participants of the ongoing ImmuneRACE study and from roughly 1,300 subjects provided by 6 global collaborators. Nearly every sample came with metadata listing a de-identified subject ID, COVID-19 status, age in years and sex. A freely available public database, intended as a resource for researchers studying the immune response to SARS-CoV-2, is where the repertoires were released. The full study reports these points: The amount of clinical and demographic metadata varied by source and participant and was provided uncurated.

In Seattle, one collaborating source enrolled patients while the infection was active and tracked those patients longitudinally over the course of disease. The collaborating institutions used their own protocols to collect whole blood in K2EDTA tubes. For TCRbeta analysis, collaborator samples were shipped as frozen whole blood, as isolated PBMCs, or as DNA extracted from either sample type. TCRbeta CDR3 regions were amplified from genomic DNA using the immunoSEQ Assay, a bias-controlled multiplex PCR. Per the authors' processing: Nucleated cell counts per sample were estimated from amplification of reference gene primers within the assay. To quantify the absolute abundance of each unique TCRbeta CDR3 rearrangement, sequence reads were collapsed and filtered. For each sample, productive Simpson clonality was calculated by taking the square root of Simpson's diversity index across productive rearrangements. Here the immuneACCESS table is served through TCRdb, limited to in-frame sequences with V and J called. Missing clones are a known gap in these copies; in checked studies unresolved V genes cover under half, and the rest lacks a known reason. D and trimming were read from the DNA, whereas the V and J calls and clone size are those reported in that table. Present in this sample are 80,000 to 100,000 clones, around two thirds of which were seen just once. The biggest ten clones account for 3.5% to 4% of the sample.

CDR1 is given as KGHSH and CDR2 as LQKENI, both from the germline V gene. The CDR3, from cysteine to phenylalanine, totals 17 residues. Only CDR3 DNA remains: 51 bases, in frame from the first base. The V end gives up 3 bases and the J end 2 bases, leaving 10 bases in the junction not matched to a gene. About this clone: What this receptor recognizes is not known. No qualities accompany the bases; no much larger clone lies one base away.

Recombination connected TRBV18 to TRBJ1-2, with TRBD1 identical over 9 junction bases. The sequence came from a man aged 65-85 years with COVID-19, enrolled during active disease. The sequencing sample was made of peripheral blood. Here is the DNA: TGTGCCAGCTCACCTGCGGGACAGGGCCTTGGAAACTATGGCTACACCTTC. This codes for CASSPAGQGLGNYGYTF.